The T cell receptor (beta chain) described here comes from a study of T cell responses to AZD1222 COVID-19 vaccine (dated by TCRdb to the early 2020s). In terms of the full investigation: AZD1222 recipients with second doses at about 4 weeks or about 12 weeks were pooled, because spike-specific TCR depth and breadth did not differ between schedules. TCR sequencing covered about 230 trial participants: 200 to 220 given two doses of AZD1222 and about 26 given two doses of MenACWY control vaccine. Enrollment into the trials was organized by age into subgroups of 18-55, 56-69 and 70-plus years, and those subgroups contained approximately 150, 30 and 60 TCR-sequenced participants, respectively. What the work shows at the level of the full study, not this receptor alone: The 56-69-year group was small, and its depth increase did not reach significance, likely because of low power. Participants were mostly white British and included more females than males, and it was suggested by the authors that clonal diversity may have been underestimated. Epitopes outside the regions mutated in the B.1.351 and B.1.1.7 variants were reportedly recognized by nearly half of the unique spike-specific TCRs. Conclusions about previously exposed vaccinees are limited because only 6 or 7 AZD1222 recipients were SARS-CoV-2 seropositive at baseline. Spike-specific TCR breadth and depth rose significantly after two AZD1222 doses compared with day 0 and with MenACWY recipients. Because no day 14 peak-response samples were available, repertoires were characterized only after the peak T cell response. The whole spike protein was spanned by vaccine-associated CD4 TCRs, and dominant responses were seen in regions 160-218 and 743-854.

The CDR3 regions of human TCRbeta chains were subjected to immunosequencing. Concerning the study's data processing: TCRs in the repertoires were compared against a reference library of SARS-CoV-2-specific TCRs that had been generated with the MIRA antigen-specificity platform. Breadth meant the fraction of unique TCRs that were SARS-CoV-2-associated, whereas depth meant the fraction of total T cells that were SARS-CoV-2-associated. Using the MIRA data, every spike-specific TCR was mapped to the spike region that the TCR reacted to and assigned to either a CD4 or a CD8 class. Log10-transformed breadth and depth values were compared by one-way ANOVA with Sidak's multiple comparisons tests. TCRdb took this table from immuneACCESS and kept in-frame rearrangements with V and J called. Such tables lack part of the clones; where checked against another copy, unresolved V genes explain under half of the gap, and the rest is unexplained. For V, J and clone size, that table is used; D and trimming come from the DNA. For this sample there are 75,000 to 95,000 clones; 85% appear just once. The top ten constitute about 13% of the sample.

On this clone itself: Its antigen is unknown. Base qualities are not recorded, but no much larger clone differs from it by a single base.

Interpreted using the paper, the time point label stands for: baseline before first vaccination. Vaccinee samples were obtained from the UK trials COV001 and COV002, which included a single-blind randomized controlled phase 2/3 trial of AZD1222 (ChAdOx1 nCoV-19) in healthy adults. Trial participant PBMC samples were collected at day 0 and day 28 after the second dose for TCRbeta chain sequencing. The V end gives up 6 bases and the J end 8 bases, leaving 11 bases in the junction not matched to a gene. The germline V gene (reference sequence) provides CDR1 SEHNR and CDR2 FQNEAQ. The CDR3 numbers 15 residues from cysteine through phenylalanine. The entry retains the CDR3 DNA only, 45 bases that are in frame from base 1.

The rearranged segments are TRBV7-9 and TRBJ1-2, with TRBD1 matching 11 junction bases. This receptor was taken from an adult in good health. The starting material was peripheral blood, obtained on day 0 of AZD1222 vaccination. The bases read TGTGCCAGCAGGATCGCGGGACAGGGGGAATCCGGCTACACCTTC. It encodes CASRIAGQGESGYTF.